This T cell receptor (beta chain) is drawn from a study of blood T cell repertoires in COVID-19. Assay used: immunoSEQ multiplex PCR; TCRdb lists only in-frame clones, some missing. The sample has around 170,000 clones; about four fifths are singletons. In this sample, this clone turned up a few times. This CDR3 is built from 15 residues. Looked up from germline, CDR1 is LGHDT and CDR2 is YNNKEL (reference sequence). J lost 0 bases, V lost 3 bases, and 2 bases had no gene match. Individuals aged about 18 to 100 years were recruited from about two dozen US areas. Assignment of participants to cohorts was predicated upon participant-reported clinical history.

Sequenced sample: PBMCs or T cells enriched from blood (not recorded which). The chain employs TRBV3-1 (or the pseudogene TRBV3-2) and TRBJ2-1, with 7 nucleotides matching TRBD2. The sequence was obtained from a man aged 50-59 years who had recovered from COVID-19. The CDR3 DNA is TGTGCCAGCAGCCAGACTAGCTCCTCCTACAATGAGCAGTTCTTC. Its translation is CASSQTSSSYNEQFF.